This TCR beta chain was obtained from a study of T cells in Graves' hyperthyroidism and ophthalmopathy. RNA transcripts were the template for amplifying TCR beta CDR3 regions. HTBI primers were employed in a first-round RT-PCR of the TCR CDR3. A single record per CDR3 protein comes from TCRdb applying MiXCR to the multiplex PCR reads. The sample lists approximately 610,000 distinct CDR3 sequences; about 15% were seen once. CDR1 is MDHEN and CDR2 is SYDVKM in the germline V gene. The CDR3 covers 14 residues. V was pared by 8 bases and J by 3 bases, with 17 bases between. The chain carries TRBV28 and TRBJ2-7; no firm D call. This TCR came from a woman aged 40 to 50 with Graves' ophthalmopathy. The sequenced sample was blood. The CDR3 sequence is CASSPPSGHYEQYF. The CDR3 DNA sequence: TGTGCCAGCTCACCCCCTAGTGGTCACTACGAGCAGTACTTC.